This TCR beta chain was documented in a study of shared clonotypes between healthy human individuals. The ends lost 7 bases at V and 5 bases at J; junction bases unmatched: 9. This CDR3 is built from 14 residues. Per the germline V gene, CDR1 is SQVTM and CDR2 is ANQGSEA. The data were produced by immunoSEQ multiplex PCR, yet TCRdb's version contains in-frame clones alone and is incomplete. The sample has about half a million clones, approximately 81% seen once. Sequencing input: PBMCs. This chain links TRBV29-1 with TRBJ2-5; TRBD1 matches at 11 bases. The TCR originated in a woman in her 40s in good health. Some clones in this sample may be carry-over from other donors' samples. The CDR3 loop reads CSGDRTGGRETQYF. In DNA, the CDR3 is TGCAGCGGCGACCGGACAGGGGGCAGGGAGACCCAGTACTTC. The full variable domain, its missing parts supplied by reference TRBV29-1 and TRBJ2-5, is SAVISQKPSRDICQRGTSLTIQCQVDSQVTMMFWYRQQPGQSLTLIATANQGSEATYESGFVIDKFPISRPNLTFSTLTVSNMSPEDSSIYLCSGDRTGGRETQYFGPGTRLLVL.